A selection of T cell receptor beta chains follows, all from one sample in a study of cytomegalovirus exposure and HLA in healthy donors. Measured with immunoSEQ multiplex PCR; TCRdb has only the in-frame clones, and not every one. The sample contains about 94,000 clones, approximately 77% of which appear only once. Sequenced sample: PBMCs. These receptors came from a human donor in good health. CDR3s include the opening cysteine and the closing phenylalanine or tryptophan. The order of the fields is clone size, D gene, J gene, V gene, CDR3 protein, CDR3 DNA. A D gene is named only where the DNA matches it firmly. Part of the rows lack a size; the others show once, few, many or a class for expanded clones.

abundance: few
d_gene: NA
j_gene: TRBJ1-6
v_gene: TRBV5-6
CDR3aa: CASSLLGLDSPLHF
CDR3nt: TGTGCCAGCAGCTTGCTGGGGCTTGATTCACCCCTCCACTTT

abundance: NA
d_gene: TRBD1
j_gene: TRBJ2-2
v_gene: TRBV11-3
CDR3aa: CASSPRTGGYTGELFF
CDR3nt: TGTGCCAGCAGCCCCCGGACAGGGGGCTACACCGGGGAGCTGTTTTTT

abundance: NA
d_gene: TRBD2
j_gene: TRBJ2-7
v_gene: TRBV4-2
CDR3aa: CASSQEVAGGLYEQYF
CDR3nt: TGTGCCAGCAGCCAAGAAGTAGCGGGGGGGTTGTACGAGCAGTACTTC

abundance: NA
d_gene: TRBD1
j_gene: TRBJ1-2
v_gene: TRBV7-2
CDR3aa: CASSFTDRANYGYTF
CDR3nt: TGTGCCAGCAGCTTTACGGACAGGGCTAACTATGGCTACACCTTC

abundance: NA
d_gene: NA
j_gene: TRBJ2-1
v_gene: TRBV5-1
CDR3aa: CASSPDTDNEQFF
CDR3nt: TGCGCCAGCAGCCCCGACACAGACAATGAGCAGTTCTTC

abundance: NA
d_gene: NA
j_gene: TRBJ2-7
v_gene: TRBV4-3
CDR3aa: CASSQGRGGTSYEQYF
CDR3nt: TGCGCCAGCAGCCAAGGGAGGGGGGGGACCTCCTACGAGCAGTACTTC

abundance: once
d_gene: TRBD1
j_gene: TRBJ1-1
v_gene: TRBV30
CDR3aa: CAWDRGRHTEAFF
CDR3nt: TGTGCCTGGGACAGGGGGCGGCACACTGAAGCTTTCTTT

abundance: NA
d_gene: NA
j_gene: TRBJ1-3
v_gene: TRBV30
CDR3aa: CAWSTAGRLSSGNTIYF
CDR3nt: TGTGCCTGGAGTACGGCAGGGCGTCTGAGCTCTGGAAACACCATATATTTT

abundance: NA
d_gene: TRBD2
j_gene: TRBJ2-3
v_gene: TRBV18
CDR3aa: CAANGEGSNTQYF
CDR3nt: TGTGCCGCAAACGGGGAGGGCAGTAATACGCAGTATTTT

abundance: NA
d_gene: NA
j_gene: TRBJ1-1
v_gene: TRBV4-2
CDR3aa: CASSQTPGSNTEAFF
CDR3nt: TGTGCCAGCAGCCAAACCCCCGGGAGCAACACTGAAGCTTTCTTT

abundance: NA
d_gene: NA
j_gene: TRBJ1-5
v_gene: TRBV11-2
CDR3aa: CASSLGAGAYSNQPQHF
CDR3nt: TGTGCCAGCAGCTTAGGGGCGGGGGCCTATAGCAATCAGCCCCAGCATTTT

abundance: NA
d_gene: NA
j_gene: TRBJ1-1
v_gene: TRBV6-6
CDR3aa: CASSQDSMNTEAFF
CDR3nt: TGTGCCAGCAGCCAGGACAGCATGAACACTGAAGCTTTCTTT

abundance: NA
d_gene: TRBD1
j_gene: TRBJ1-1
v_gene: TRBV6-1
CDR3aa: CATKWWGQGNTEAFF
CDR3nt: TGTGCCACCAAGTGGTGGGGACAGGGGAACACTGAAGCTTTCTTT

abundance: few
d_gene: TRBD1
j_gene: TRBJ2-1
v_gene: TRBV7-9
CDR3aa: CASSLGGQGYNEQFF
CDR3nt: TGTGCCAGCAGCTTAGGGGGACAGGGCTACAATGAGCAGTTCTTC

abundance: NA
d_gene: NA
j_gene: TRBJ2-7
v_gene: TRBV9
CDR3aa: CASSLRTESYEQYF
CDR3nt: TGTGCCAGCAGCCTTCGGACAGAATCCTACGAGCAGTACTTC

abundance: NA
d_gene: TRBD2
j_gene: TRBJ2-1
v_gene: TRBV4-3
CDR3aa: CASSQGLAEYGNEQFF
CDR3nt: TGCGCCAGCAGCCAAGGACTAGCGGAATATGGGAATGAGCAGTTCTTC

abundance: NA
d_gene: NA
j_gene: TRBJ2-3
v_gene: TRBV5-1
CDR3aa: CASSPDGWGAKITDTQYF
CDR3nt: TGCGCCAGCAGCCCGGATGGATGGGGCGCTAAAATCACAGATACGCAGTATTTT

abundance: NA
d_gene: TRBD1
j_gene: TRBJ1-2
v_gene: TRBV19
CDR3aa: CASSYSTGTGGNYGYTF
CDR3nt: TGTGCCAGTAGTTACTCAACCGGGACAGGGGGCAACTATGGCTACACCTTC

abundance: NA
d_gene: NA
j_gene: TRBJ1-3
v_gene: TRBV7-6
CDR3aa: CASSLGRGRSSGNTIYF
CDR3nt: TGTGCCAGCAGCTTAGGGCGGGGACGGAGCTCTGGAAACACCATATATTTT

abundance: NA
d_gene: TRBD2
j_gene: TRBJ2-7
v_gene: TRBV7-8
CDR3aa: CASSSGLAGPLSYEQYF
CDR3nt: TGTGCCAGCAGCTCCGGACTAGCGGGGCCACTTTCCTACGAGCAGTACTTC

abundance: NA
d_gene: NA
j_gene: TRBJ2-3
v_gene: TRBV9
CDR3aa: CASSVNRDTQYF
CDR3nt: TGTGCCAGCAGCGTCAACCGGGATACGCAGTATTTT

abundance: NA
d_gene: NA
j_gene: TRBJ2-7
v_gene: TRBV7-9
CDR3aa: CASSYSQGYEQYF
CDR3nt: TGTGCCAGCAGCTACTCACAGGGTTACGAGCAGTACTTC

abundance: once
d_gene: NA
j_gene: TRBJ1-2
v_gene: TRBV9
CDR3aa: CASSVATRGIGYTF
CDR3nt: TGTGCCAGCAGCGTAGCTACGAGAGGCATTGGCTACACCTTC

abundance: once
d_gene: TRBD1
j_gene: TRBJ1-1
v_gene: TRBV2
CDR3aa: CASSERSRTGVSRGDTEAFF
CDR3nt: TGTGCCAGCAGTGAAAGGTCCCGGACAGGGGTCTCGAGAGGAGACACTGAAGCTTTCTTT

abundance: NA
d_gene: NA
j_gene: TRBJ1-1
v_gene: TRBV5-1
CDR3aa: CASSLGAMNTEAFF
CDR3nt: TGCGCCAGCAGCTTGGGGGCTATGAACACTGAAGCTTTCTTT

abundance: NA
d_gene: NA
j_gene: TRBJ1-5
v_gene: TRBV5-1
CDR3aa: CASSLEGERPQHF
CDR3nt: TGCGCCAGCAGCTTGGAGGGAGAACGGCCCCAGCATTTT

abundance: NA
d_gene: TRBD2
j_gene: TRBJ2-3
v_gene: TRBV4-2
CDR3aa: CASSHGRGSTDTQYF
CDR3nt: TGTGCCAGCAGCCATGGGCGGGGGAGCACAGATACGCAGTATTTT

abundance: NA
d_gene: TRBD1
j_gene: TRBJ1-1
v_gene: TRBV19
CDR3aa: CASRSNRGAGSTEAFF
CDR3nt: TGTGCCAGTAGGAGTAACAGGGGCGCGGGATCCACTGAAGCTTTCTTT

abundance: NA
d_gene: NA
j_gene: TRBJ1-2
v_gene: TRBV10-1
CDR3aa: CADGGLVYGYTF
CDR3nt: TGCGCAGACGGGGGGCTAGTCTATGGCTACACCTTC

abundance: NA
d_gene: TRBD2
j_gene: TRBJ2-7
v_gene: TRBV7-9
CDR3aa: CASSPSWGGRAYEQYF
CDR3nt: TGTGCCAGCAGCCCGTCCTGGGGCGGGAGGGCCTACGAGCAGTACTTC

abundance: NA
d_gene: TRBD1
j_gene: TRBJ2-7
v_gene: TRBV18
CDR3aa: CASSPDRGQIYEQYF
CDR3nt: TGTGCCAGCTCACCCGACAGGGGACAGATCTACGAGCAGTACTTC

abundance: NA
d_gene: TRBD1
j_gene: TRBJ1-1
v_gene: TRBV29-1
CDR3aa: CSVAKRDRGISNTEAFF
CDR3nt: TGCAGCGTTGCAAAACGGGACAGGGGTATCTCGAACACTGAAGCTTTCTTT

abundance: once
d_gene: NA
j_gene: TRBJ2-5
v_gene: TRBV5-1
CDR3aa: CASSPGLVGSETQYF
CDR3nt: TGCGCCAGCAGCCCTGGCCTAGTTGGGTCAGAGACCCAGTACTTC

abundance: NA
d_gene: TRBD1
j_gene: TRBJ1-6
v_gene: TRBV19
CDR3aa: CASTRWGTGDSPLHF
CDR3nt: TGTGCCAGTACCAGGTGGGGGACAGGGGACTCACCCCTCCACTTT

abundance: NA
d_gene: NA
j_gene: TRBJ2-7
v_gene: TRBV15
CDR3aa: CATSRGQEGWEQYF
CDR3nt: TGTGCCACCAGCAGAGGTCAGGAGGGATGGGAGCAGTACTTC

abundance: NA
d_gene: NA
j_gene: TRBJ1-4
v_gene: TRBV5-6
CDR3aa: CASSLYGVLGREKLFF
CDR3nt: TGTGCCAGCAGCTTGTACGGGGTCCTCGGGAGGGAAAAACTGTTTTTT

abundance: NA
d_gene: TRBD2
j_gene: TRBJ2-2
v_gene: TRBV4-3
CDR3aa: CASSQGAGVGFWAGELFF
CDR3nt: TGCGCCAGCAGCCAAGGGGCGGGAGTTGGGTTTTGGGCCGGGGAGCTGTTTTTT

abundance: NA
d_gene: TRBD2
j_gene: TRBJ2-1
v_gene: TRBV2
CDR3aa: CASSGGGSSYNEQFF
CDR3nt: TGTGCCAGCTCCGGGGGGGGGAGCTCCTACAATGAGCAGTTCTTC

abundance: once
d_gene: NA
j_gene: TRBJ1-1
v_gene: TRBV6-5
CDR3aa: CASSYHPRGEAFF
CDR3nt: TGTGCCAGCAGTTACCACCCCAGGGGTGAAGCTTTCTTT